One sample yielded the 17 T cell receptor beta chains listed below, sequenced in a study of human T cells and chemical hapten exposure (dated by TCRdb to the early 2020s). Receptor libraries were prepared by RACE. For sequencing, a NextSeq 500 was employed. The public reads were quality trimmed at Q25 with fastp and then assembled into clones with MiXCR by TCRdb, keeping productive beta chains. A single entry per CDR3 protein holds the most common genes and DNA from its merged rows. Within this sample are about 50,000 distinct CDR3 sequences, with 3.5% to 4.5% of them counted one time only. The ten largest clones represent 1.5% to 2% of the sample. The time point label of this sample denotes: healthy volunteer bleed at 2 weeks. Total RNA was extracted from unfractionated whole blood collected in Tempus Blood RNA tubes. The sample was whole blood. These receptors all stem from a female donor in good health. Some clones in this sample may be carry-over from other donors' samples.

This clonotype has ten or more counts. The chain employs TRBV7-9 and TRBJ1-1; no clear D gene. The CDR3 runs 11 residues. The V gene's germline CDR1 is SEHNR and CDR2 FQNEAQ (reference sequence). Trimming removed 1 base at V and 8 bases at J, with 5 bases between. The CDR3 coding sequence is TGTGCCAGCAGCTTAGGCGGGGAAGCTTTCTTT. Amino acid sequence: CASSLGGEAFF. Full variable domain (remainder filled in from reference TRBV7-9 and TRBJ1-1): DTGVSQNPRHKITKRGQNVTFRCDPISEHNRLYWYRQTLGQGPEFLTYFQNEAQLEKSRLLSDRFSAERPKGSFSTLEIQRTEQGDSAMYLCASSLGGEAFFGQGTRLTVV.

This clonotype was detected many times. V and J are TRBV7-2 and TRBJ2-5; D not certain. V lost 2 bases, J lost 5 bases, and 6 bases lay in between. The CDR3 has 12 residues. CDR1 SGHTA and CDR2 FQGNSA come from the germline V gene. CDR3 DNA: TGTGCCAGCAGCTTAACTGCGGAGACCCAGTACTTC. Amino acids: CASSLTAETQYF.

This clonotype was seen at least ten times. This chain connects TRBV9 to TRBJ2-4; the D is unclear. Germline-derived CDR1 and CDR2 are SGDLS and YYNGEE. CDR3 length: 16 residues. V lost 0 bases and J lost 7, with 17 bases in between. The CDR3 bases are TGTGCCAGCAGCGTAGGTTCATACCCCTCAGGTAACATTCAGTACTTC. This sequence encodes CASSVGSYPSGNIQYF.

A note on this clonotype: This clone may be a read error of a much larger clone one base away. The CDR3 here is CASSDPSYEQYF. The CDR3 DNA reads as TGTGCCAGCAGTGATCCGTCCTACGAGCAGTACTTC. V and J are TRBV25-1 and TRBJ2-7, with no clear D. Germline V CDR1 and CDR2: MGHDK, SYGVNS. Trimming took off 3 bases at V and 1 base at J, with 4 bases between the two ends. CDR3 size: 12 residues.

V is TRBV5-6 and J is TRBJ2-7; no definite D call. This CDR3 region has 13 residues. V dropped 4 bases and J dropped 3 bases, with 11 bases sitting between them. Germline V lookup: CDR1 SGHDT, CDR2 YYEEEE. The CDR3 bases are TGTGCCAGCAGCGCCGGACCGAGCTACGAGCAGTACTTC. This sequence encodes CASSAGPSYEQYF.

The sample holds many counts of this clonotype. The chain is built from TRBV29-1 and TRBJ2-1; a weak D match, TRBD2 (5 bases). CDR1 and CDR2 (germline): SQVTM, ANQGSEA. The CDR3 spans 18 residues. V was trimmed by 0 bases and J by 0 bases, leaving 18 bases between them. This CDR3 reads CSVEDLVWVGSSYNEQFF. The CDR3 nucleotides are TGCAGCGTTGAAGATCTCGTGTGGGTTGGGAGCTCCTACAATGAGCAGTTCTTC.

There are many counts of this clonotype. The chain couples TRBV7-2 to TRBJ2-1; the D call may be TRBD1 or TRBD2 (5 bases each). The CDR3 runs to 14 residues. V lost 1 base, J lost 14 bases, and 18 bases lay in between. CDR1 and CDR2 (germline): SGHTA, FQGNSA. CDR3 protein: CASSLVWSGRGEFF. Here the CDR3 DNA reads TGTGCCAGCAGCTTAGTGTGGTCGGGCAGAGGGGAGTTCTTC. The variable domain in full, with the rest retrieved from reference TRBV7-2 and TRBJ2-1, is GAGVSQSPSNKVTEKGKDVELRCDPISGHTALYWYRQSLGQGLEFLIYFQGNSAPDKSGLPSDRFSAERTGGSVSTLTIQRTQQEDSAVYLCASSLVWSGRGEFFGPGTRLTVL.

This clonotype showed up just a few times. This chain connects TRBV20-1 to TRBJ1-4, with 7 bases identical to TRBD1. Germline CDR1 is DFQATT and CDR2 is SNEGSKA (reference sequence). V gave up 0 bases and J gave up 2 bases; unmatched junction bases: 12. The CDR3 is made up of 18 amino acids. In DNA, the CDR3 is TGCAGTGCTAGAGATGAGACAGGGCCAGGGTCGACTAATGAAAAACTGTTTTTT. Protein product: CSARDETGPGSTNEKLFF.

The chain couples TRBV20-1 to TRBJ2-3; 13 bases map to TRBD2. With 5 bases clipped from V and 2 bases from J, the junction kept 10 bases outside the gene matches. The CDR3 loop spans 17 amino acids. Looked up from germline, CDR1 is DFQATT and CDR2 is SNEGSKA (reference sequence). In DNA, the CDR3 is TGCAGTGCTCCCGGGACTAGCGGGATCAGATTCACAGATACGCAGTATTTT. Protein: CSAPGTSGIRFTDTQYF.

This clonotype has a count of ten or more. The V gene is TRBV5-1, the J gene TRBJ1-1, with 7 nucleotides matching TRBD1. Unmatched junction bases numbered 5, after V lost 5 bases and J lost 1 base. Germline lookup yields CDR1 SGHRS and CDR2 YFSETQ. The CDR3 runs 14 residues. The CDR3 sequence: CASSRDSGNTEAFF. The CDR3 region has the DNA TGCGCCAGCAGTAGGGACAGTGGGAACACTGAAGCTTTCTTT.

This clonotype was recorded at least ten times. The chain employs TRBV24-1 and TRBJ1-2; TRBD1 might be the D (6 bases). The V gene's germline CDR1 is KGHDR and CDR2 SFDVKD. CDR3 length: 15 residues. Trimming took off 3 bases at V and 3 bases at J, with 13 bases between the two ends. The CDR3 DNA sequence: TGTGCCACCAGTGATGGGGGCGAAAATTACTATGGCTACACCTTC. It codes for CATSDGGENYYGYTF.

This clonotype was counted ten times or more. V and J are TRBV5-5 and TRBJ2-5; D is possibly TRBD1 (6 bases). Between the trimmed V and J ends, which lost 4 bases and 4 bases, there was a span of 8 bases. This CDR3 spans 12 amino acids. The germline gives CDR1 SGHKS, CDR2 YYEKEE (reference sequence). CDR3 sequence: CASSPDRETQYF. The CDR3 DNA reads TGTGCCAGCAGCCCGGACAGAGAGACCCAGTACTTC. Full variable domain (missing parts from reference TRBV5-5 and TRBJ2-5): DAGVTQSPTHLIKTRGQQVTLRCSPISGHKSVSWYQQVLGQGPQFIFQYYEKEERGRGNFPDRFSARQFPNYSSELNVNALLLGDSALYLCASSPDRETQYFGPGTRLLVL.

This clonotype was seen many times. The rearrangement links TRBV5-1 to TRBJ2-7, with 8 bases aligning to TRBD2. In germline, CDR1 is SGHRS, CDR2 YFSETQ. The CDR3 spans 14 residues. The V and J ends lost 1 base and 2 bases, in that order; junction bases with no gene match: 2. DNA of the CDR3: TGCGCCAGCAGCTTGCTAGCGGGTACCTACGAGCAGTACTTC. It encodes CASSLLAGTYEQYF.

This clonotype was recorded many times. This CDR3 is CASSEETVSTDTQYF. The CDR3 nucleotides read TGTGCCAGCAGTGAAGAGACAGTGAGCACAGATACGCAGTATTTT. The chain is built from TRBV2 and TRBJ2-3; a possible D gene is TRBD1 (5 bases). The CDR3 totals 15 residues. Trimming took off 1 base at V and 0 bases at J, with 8 bases between the two ends. Germline V gene data show CDR1 as SNHLY and CDR2 as FYNNEI.

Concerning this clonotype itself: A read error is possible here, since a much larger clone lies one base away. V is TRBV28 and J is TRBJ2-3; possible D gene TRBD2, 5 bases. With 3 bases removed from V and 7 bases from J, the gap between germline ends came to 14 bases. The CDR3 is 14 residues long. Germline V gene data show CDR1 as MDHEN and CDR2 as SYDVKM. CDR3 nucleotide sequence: TGTGCCAGCAGTTTCGGGGAGACTGGGAATACGCAGTATTTT. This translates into CASSFGETGNTQYF.

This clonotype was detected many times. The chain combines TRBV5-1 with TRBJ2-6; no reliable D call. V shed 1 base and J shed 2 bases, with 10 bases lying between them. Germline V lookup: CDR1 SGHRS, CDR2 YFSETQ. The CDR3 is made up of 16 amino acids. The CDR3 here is CASSLPPAAGANVLTF. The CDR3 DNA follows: TGCGCCAGCAGCTTGCCCCCGGCAGCTGGGGCCAACGTCCTGACTTTC.

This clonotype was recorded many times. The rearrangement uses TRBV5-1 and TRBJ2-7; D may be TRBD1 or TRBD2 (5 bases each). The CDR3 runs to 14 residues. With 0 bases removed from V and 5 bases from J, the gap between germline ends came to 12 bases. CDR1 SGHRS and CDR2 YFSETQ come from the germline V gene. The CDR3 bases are TGCGCCAGCAGCTTGGGGGGCCCGGGGAACGAGCAGTACTTC. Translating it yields CASSLGGPGNEQYF.